Listed below are T cell receptor beta chains from one sample, sequenced in a study of cytomegalovirus exposure and HLA in healthy donors. The assay was immunoSEQ multiplex PCR, and TCRdb's table has in-frame clones only and misses some. The profile shows around 94,000 clones, over 65% of them singletons. The sample was PBMCs. The receptors derive from a human donor in good health. CDR3s include the opening cysteine and the closing phenylalanine or tryptophan. The D gene is left open where the match is weak. Clone size appears in some rows only: once, few, many, or a class for an expanded clone.

D	J	size	V	DNA	CDR3
TRBD1	TRBJ1-6	.	TRBV13	TGTGCCAGCAGCCAAAGAGGGACAGGGACCTCCTATGATAATTCACCCCTCCACTTT	CASSQRGTGTSYDNSPLHF
TRBD2	TRBJ2-3	.	TRBV7-2	TGTGCCAGCAGCTTAGCCCCCCCTACTAGCGCGGCTAGCACAGATACGCAGTATTTT	CASSLAPPTSAASTDTQYF
TRBD1	TRBJ1-5	.	TRBV7-2	TGTGCCAGCAGCTTGGGGACAGGGGTTCAGCCCCAGCATTTT	CASSLGTGVQPQHF
.	TRBJ1-1	few	TRBV5-4	TGTGCCAGCAGCGGCGGGGGACAGAACACTGAAGCTTTCTTT	CASSGGGQNTEAFF
.	TRBJ1-4	.	TRBV6-1	TGTGCCAGCAGGGGGGGTTTCAATGAAAAACTGTTTTTT	CASRGGFNEKLFF
TRBD1	TRBJ1-1	once	TRBV5-1	TGCGCCAGCAGCTTACGGACAGGGGTGAACACTGAAGCTTTCTTT	CASSLRTGVNTEAFF
.	TRBJ2-5	.	TRBV7-2	TGTGCCAGCAGCTTAGCGAGTACTAGGACCGGAGGGACCCAGTACTTC	CASSLASTRTGGTQYF
TRBD1	TRBJ2-2	once	TRBV19	TGTGCCAGTAGTATCCTATTGGGACAGGGAAACACCGGGGAGCTGTTTTTT	CASSILLGQGNTGELFF
.	TRBJ2-7	once	TRBV27	TGTGCCAGCAGGCCGCATAGTGGCTACGAGCAGTACTTC	CASRPHSGYEQYF
TRBD2	TRBJ2-5	.	TRBV29-1	TGCAGCGTTGACGGGACTAGCGCAGAGACCCAGTACTTC	CSVDGTSAETQYF
.	TRBJ2-7	once	TRBV6-5	TGTGCCAGCAGTTACGATTCGAGTCGGGTCGAGGAGCAGTACTTC	CASSYDSSRVEEQYF
.	TRBJ1-4	.	TRBV25-1	TGTGCCAGCAGTGACCCCCGCCGGTTAGTCGGAAAACTGTTTTTT	CASSDPRRLVGKLFF
.	TRBJ2-2	.	TRBV19	TGTGCCAGCCGGACACTTAACACCGGGGAGCTGTTTTTT	CASRTLNTGELFF
.	TRBJ2-7	.	TRBV7-9	TGTGCCAGCAGCTTGGGAGACGAGCAGTACTTC	CASSLGDEQYF
.	TRBJ1-5	few	TRBV30	TGTGCCTGGAGTGTCCTCAATCAGCCCCAGCATTTT	CAWSVLNQPQHF
.	TRBJ2-1	.	TRBV5-1	TGCGCCAGCAGCCCCGGGACTGTCAATGAGCAGTTCTTC	CASSPGTVNEQFF
TRBD1	TRBJ1-2	.	TRBV27	TGTGCCAGCAGTCAACAGGGGGTGGTTGGCTACACCTTC	CASSQQGVVGYTF
TRBD1	TRBJ2-7	.	TRBV29-1	TGCAGCGCCCGGGACAGCTACGAGCAGTACTTC	CSARDSYEQYF
TRBD2	TRBJ2-3	.	TRBV10-2	TGCGCCAGCACCGGAAGCGGGGGGGCTCAAAGGAGCACAGATACGCAGTATTTT	CASTGSGGAQRSTDTQYF
TRBD1	TRBJ1-1	.	TRBV7-9	TGTGCCAGCAGCTTGAGACAGGGGGGGATCGGGGCCAACACTGAAGCTTTCTTT	CASSLRQGGIGANTEAFF
TRBD1	TRBJ2-1	.	TRBV27	TGTGCCAGCAGTTCCGCCCTGAGGGACAGGCAGTTCTTC	CASSSALRDRQFF
TRBD2	TRBJ2-7	.	TRBV6-8	TGTGCCAGCCTCCCACCAGGCCCGCCGGGACTAGCGGGAGTTAATCGATCAGTAGGGTACTTC	CASLPPGPPGLAGVNRSVGYF
TRBD1	TRBJ2-1	.	TRBV6-5	TGTGCCACCAGGGGGCCTAGCGTCCATGAGCAGTTCTTC	CATRGPSVHEQFF
TRBD2	TRBJ2-3	.	TRBV4-2	TGTGCCAGCAGCCCGACTAGCGGGGGCACAGATACGCAGTATTTT	CASSPTSGGTDTQYF
TRBD1	TRBJ1-2	.	TRBV19	TGTGCCAGTACGTCTCAGGGGGGTTTGGTCGGCTACACCTTC	CASTSQGGLVGYTF
.	TRBJ1-2	.	TRBV6-5	TGTGCCAGCACTTCATATCGAGTCTATGGCTACACCTTC	CASTSYRVYGYTF
TRBD1	TRBJ2-7	.	TRBV4-1	TGCGCCAGCAGCCAAGTCGGTAGAGGGACAGGGGACTACGAGCAGTACTTC	CASSQVGRGTGDYEQYF
.	TRBJ2-1	.	TRBV7-6	TGTGCCAGCAGCTTAGTAGGAGGAACGACAGGCGGTAATGAGCAGTTCTTC	CASSLVGGTTGGNEQFF
.	TRBJ2-7	.	TRBV4-1	TGCGCCAGCAGCCTATCCGGGGCCTACGAGCAGTACTTC	CASSLSGAYEQYF
.	TRBJ1-3	.	TRBV7-6	TGTGCCAGCAGCCACTCGACAGATTCTGGAAACACCATATATTTT	CASSHSTDSGNTIYF
TRBD2	TRBJ2-6	.	TRBV9	TGTGCCAGCAGCGTATCCCTAGCGGGATCTGGGGCCAACGTCCTGACTTTC	CASSVSLAGSGANVLTF
.	TRBJ1-2	.	TRBV25-1	TGTGCCAGCAGTACAGTTAACTATGGCTACACCTTC	CASSTVNYGYTF
.	TRBJ2-7	.	TRBV7-3	TGTGCCAGCAGCCCTGCTGGGGGCTCTGGAGAGCAGTACTTC	CASSPAGGSGEQYF
.	TRBJ1-2	.	TRBV4-1	TGCGCCAGCAGGCCGCCGGGGATGGATTATGGCTACACCTTC	CASRPPGMDYGYTF
.	TRBJ2-5	.	TRBV9	TGTGCCAGCGGAGACCCACAGGGCTTGGGCCAAGAGACCCAGTACTTC	CASGDPQGLGQETQYF
.	TRBJ1-6	.	TRBV19	TGTGCCGAGCGTTCGGGAAGCAATAATTCACCCCTCCACTTT	CAERSGSNNSPLHF
TRBD2	TRBJ2-1	.	TRBV5-1	TGCGCCAGCAGCTTACGCCTAGCGGGGATCAATGAGCAGTTCTTC	CASSLRLAGINEQFF